The 19 T cell receptor beta chains below were found in one sample sequenced in a study of control samples from healthy donors and cancer patients. The method was immunoSEQ multiplex PCR; TCRdb's version includes in-frame clones alone and lacks a portion of them. Of around 85,000 clones listed, 85% to 90% are singletons. The sequenced material came from blood. Source of these receptors: a woman in her sixties or seventies in good health.

The genes are TRBV16 and TRBJ1-2; no definite D call. The germline V and J ends were trimmed by 2 bases and 6 bases, with 10 bases remaining between them. This CDR3 is 13 amino acids long. In germline, CDR1 is KGHSY, CDR2 FQNENV. Here the CDR3 DNA reads TGTGCCAGCAGCCAACGGAGGATGCATGGCTACACCTTC. Protein sequence: CASSQRRMHGYTF. Variable domain in full (rest from reference TRBV16 and TRBJ1-2): GEEVAQTPKHLVRGEGQKAKLYCAPIKGHSYVFWYQQVLKNEFKFLISFQNENVFDETGMPKERFSAKCLPNSPCSLEIQATKLEDSAVYFCASSQRRMHGYTFGSGTRLTVV.

This clone was counted once. This chain connects TRBV2 to TRBJ1-3, with 9 bases that match TRBD1. CDR1 is SNHLY and CDR2 is FYNNEI in the germline V gene. The CDR3 is made up of 15 amino acids. The J segment lost 6 bases and the V segment lost 3 bases, leaving 6 bases of the junction unmatched. The CDR3 DNA reads as TGTGCCAGCAGTGACCTAGACAGGGGGGCAAACACCATATATTTT. This encodes CASSDLDRGANTIYF.

This sequence joins TRBV27 and TRBJ2-4; 8 positions match TRBD1. Germline values: CDR1 MNHEY, CDR2 SMNVEV (reference sequence). The length of the CDR3 is 16 residues. J was trimmed by 1 base and V by 6 bases; bases with no gene match: 8. The CDR3 protein is CASRPTGVLAKNIQYF. The CDR3 DNA follows: TGTGCCAGCAGGCCGACAGGGGTCCTCGCCAAAAACATTCAGTACTTC.

The V and J genes are TRBV11-3 and TRBJ2-1; D unresolved. Germline V gives CDR1 SGHNT, CDR2 YENEEA. This CDR3 region has 13 residues. V lost 1 base and J lost 6, with 7 bases in between. The CDR3 here is CASSLGILNEQFF. CDR3 sequence (DNA): TGTGCCAGCAGCTTAGGTATACTCAATGAGCAGTTCTTC.

The genes are TRBV2 and TRBJ1-3; the D gene is possibly TRBD1 (5 bases). V lost 9 bases, J lost 0 bases, and 21 bases lay in between. This CDR3 has 17 residues. Germline CDR1 reads SNHLY; CDR2 reads FYNNEI. The CDR3: CASGGSAASFSGNTIYF. The CDR3 nucleotides are TGTGCCAGTGGGGGTTCGGCGGCCTCCTTCTCTGGAAACACCATATATTTT.

V gene TRBV5-1 combines with J gene TRBJ2-7; 9 bases are shared with TRBD1. There are 15 residues in the CDR3. Germline trimming cut 1 base from V and 2 bases from J; bases unmatched to any gene: 4. Germline lookup yields CDR1 SGHRS and CDR2 YFSETQ. CDR3 residues: CASSLPGQGTYEQYF. CDR3 in DNA: TGCGCCAGCAGCTTGCCGGGACAGGGAACCTACGAGCAGTACTTC.

This chain connects TRBV7-2 to TRBJ1-1; no reliable D call. CDR1 is SGHTA and CDR2 is FQGNSA in the germline V gene. Between the trimmed V and J ends, which lost 1 base and 1 base, there was a span of 7 bases. The CDR3 runs 14 residues. The CDR3, as DNA: TGTGCCAGCAGCTTAGGGATTGCGAACACTGAAGCTTTCTTT. Its translation: CASSLGIANTEAFF.

The genes are TRBV2 and TRBJ1-3; D gene unclear. V dropped 4 bases and J dropped 0 bases, with 10 bases sitting between them. Germline V lookup: CDR1 SNHLY, CDR2 FYNNEI. This CDR3 is built from 15 residues. CDR3 sequence: CASSVSSGSGNTIYF. The CDR3 DNA reads as TGTGCCAGCAGTGTCTCGTCAGGCTCTGGAAACACCATATATTTT.

This sequence joins TRBV5-1 and TRBJ2-7; 10 positions agree with TRBD1. Trimming cost V 4 bases and J 6 bases; bases outside gene matches: 7. The CDR3 spans 14 residues. Germline V lookup: CDR1 SGHRS, CDR2 YFSETQ. CDR3 in DNA: TGCGCCAGCAGCCCCGGACAGGGGGGTTTCGAGCAGTACTTC. Its translation: CASSPGQGGFEQYF.

The chain uses TRBV7-9 and TRBJ1-1; D remains ambiguous. V shed 7 bases and J shed 1 base, with 10 bases lying between them. CDR3 size: 13 residues. The germline gives CDR1 SEHNR, CDR2 FQNEAQ (reference sequence). CDR3 protein: CASTYVGNTEAFF. The CDR3 nucleotides read TGTGCCAGCACCTATGTCGGGAACACTGAAGCTTTCTTT. Complete variable domain (other parts from reference TRBV7-9 and TRBJ1-1): DTGVSQNPRHKITKRGQNVTFRCDPISEHNRLYWYRQTLGQGPEFLTYFQNEAQLEKSRLLSDRFSAERPKGSFSTLEIQRTEQGDSAMYLCASTYVGNTEAFFGQGTRLTVV.

J is TRBJ1-2 and V is TRBV27; 10 nucleotides match TRBD1. Germline CDR1 reads MNHEY; CDR2 reads SMNVEV (reference sequence). With V trimmed by 5 bases and J by 5 bases, 5 bases remained unmatched. The CDR3 sequence is 14 residues long. Written as DNA, the CDR3 is TGTGCCAGCAGTAGGACAGGGGGAGGATATGGCTACACCTTC. Translation gives CASSRTGGGYGYTF.

The CDR3 region has the DNA TGTGCCAGCAGCCAAAGACACAGGCCCCGTTTGGACACCTTC. Translation: CASSQRHRPRLDTF. V gene TRBV21-1 combines with J gene TRBJ1-2; TRBD1 reflects the table's D call only, with no check against the DNA. TRBV21-1 has pseudogene status. This CDR3 is 14 amino acids long.

The rearrangement joins TRBV4-1 to TRBJ1-2; TRBD1 is a possible D gene (6 bases). V was pared by 1 base and J by 3 bases, with 15 bases between. In germline, CDR1 is MGHRA, CDR2 YSYEKL. This CDR3 contains 16 residues. As DNA, the CDR3 is TGCGCCAGCAGCCAAGCCGGGGGACATTCGGACTATGGCTACACCTTC. Protein: CASSQAGGHSDYGYTF.

The genes are TRBV20-1 and TRBJ1-5; weak D call: TRBD1 (6 bases). The CDR3 length is 11 residues. CDR1 and CDR2 (germline): DFQATT, SNEGSKA (reference sequence). V was cut by 6 bases and J by 4 bases, with 7 bases left in between. The CDR3 reads CSAQGNQPQHF. CDR3 nucleotides: TGCAGTGCCCAGGGGAATCAGCCCCAGCATTTT.

The chain joins TRBV2 to TRBJ2-1; TRBD1 matches 9 bases. J lost 9 bases, V lost 4 bases, and 10 bases had no gene match. This CDR3 has 15 residues. Germline assignment: CDR1 SNHLY and CDR2 FYNNEI. The CDR3 DNA reads as TGTGCCAGCAGTGTGGTGGGACAGGGAGGAGGTGAGCAGTTCTTC. This translates into CASSVVGQGGGEQFF.

This clone counts as medium-sized (0.01 to 0.1%). The rearrangement links TRBV3-1 (or the pseudogene TRBV3-2) to TRBJ1-3; D might be TRBD1 (6 bases). The CDR3 extends over 17 amino acids. V dropped 3 bases and J dropped 0 bases, with 15 bases sitting between them. Germline V gene data show CDR1 as LGHDT and CDR2 as YNNKEL (reference sequence). For the CDR3, the DNA is TGTGCCAGCAGCCACGGGGCGGGGGGCTACTCTGGAAACACCATATATTTT. As protein: CASSHGAGGYSGNTIYF.

The chain is built from TRBV19 and TRBJ1-3, with D unresolved. Germline V gene data show CDR1 as LNHDA and CDR2 as SQIVND (reference sequence). V shed 2 bases and J shed 8 bases, with 10 bases lying between them. There are 13 residues in the CDR3. In nucleotides, the CDR3 is TGTGCCAGTAGTATAACCCCGCTGGACACCATATATTTT. Amino acids: CASSITPLDTIYF.

The genes are TRBV29-1 and TRBJ1-5; weak D call: TRBD1 (6 bases). The CDR3 loop spans 12 amino acids. V gave up 6 bases and J gave up 4 bases, with 10 bases separating them. Germline-derived CDR1 and CDR2 are SQVTM and ANQGSEA. CDR3: CSVVTGNQPQHF. The CDR3 DNA reads TGCAGCGTCGTGACAGGTAATCAGCCCCAGCATTTT.

Turning to this clone: Different DNA sequences within this sample yield the same CDR3. The CDR3 nucleotides are TGTGCCAGCAGCCCCTTAGTACTCGCGAACACCGGGGAGCTGTTTTTT. The encoded protein is CASSPLVLANTGELFF. The chain joins TRBV3-1 (or the pseudogene TRBV3-2) to TRBJ2-2; D ambiguous. V lost 4 bases and J 0 bases, leaving 12 bases between the germline ends. The CDR3 loop spans 16 amino acids. The germline CDR1 and CDR2 sequences are LGHDT and YNNKEL (reference sequence).